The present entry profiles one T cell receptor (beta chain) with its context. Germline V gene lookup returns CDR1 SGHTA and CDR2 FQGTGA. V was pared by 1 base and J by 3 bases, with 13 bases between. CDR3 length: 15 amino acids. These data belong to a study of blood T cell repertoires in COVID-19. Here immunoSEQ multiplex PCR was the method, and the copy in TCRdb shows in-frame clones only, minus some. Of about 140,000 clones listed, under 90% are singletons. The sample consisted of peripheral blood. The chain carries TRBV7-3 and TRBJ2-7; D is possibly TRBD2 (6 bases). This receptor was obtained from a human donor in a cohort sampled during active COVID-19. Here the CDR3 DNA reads TGTGCCAGCAGCTTAATACCCGGAGCGGGCTACGAGCAGTACTTC. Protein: CASSLIPGAGYEQYF.